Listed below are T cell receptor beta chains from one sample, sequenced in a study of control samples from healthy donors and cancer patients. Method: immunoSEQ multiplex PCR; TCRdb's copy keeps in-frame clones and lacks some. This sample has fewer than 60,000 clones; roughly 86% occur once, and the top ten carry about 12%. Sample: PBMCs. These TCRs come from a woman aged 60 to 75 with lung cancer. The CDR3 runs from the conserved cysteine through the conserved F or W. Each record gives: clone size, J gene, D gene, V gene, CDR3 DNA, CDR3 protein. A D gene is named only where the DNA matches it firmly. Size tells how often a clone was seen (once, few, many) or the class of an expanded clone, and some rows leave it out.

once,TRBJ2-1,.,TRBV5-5,TGTGCCAGCAGCGGGACAACCAACTCCTACAATGAGCAGTTCTTC,CASSGTTNSYNEQFF
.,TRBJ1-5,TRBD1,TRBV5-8,TGTGCCAGCAGCAAAACAGGGGGTGTAAATCAGCCCCAGCATTTT,CASSKTGGVNQPQHF
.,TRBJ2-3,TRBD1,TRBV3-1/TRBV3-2,TGTGCCAGCAGCCTCGGGACAGGGTCGCAGTATTTT,CASSLGTGSQYF
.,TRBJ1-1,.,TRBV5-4,TGTGCCAGCAGCTTGGATTTTACAGCGAACACTGAAGCTTTCTTT,CASSLDFTANTEAFF
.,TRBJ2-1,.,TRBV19,TGTGCCAGTAGTATACAGGGGAGCTCCTACAATGAGCAGTTCTTC,CASSIQGSSYNEQFF
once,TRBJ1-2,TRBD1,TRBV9,TGTGCCAGCAGCGTAGGACAGGGGTCCCTCTATGGCTACACCTTC,CASSVGQGSLYGYTF
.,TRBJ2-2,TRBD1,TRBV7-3,TGTGCCAGCAGCCCAACCCGGGACAGGGGGTTCACCGGGGAGCTGTTTTTT,CASSPTRDRGFTGELFF
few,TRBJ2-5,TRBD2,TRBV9,TGTGCCAGCAGCGTAGGGGGTGCGGGGGGACTAGAGCAAGAGACCCAGTACTTC,CASSVGGAGGLEQETQYF
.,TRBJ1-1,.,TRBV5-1,TGCGCCAGCAACGAGCAGGGGTCGGGGACTGAAGCTTTCTTT,CASNEQGSGTEAFF
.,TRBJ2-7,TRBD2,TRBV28,TGTGCCAGCAGTTTAGCGGGAGGGCCCTACGAGCAGTACTTC,CASSLAGGPYEQYF
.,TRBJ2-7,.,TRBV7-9,TGTGCCAGCAGCTCCAGCGGCTACGAGCAGTACTTC,CASSSSGYEQYF
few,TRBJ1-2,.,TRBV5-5,TGTGCCAGCAGCAGAACCCAGGGGTTTAACTATGGCTACACCTTC,CASSRTQGFNYGYTF
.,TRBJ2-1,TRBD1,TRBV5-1,TGCGCCAGCAGCTTGGGGGACAGGGATAGAAATGAGCAGTTCTTC,CASSLGDRDRNEQFF
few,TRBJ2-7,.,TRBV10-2,TGCGCCAGCAGTGTAGGGGCAGGGGCCTACGAGCAGTACTTC,CASSVGAGAYEQYF
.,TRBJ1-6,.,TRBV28,TGTGCCAGCAGACGACTACAGGCCTCCTATAATTCACCCCTCCACTTT,CASRRLQASYNSPLHF
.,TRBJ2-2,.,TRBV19,TGTGCCAGTCACTCGGGAAGGGACACCGGGGAGCTGTTTTTT,CASHSGRDTGELFF
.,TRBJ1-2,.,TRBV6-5,TGTGCCAGCAGTTATGGCAGGCCTTCACACTATGGCTACACCTTC,CASSYGRPSHYGYTF
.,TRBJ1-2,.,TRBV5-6,TGTGCCAGCAGCCCTCCGGGGGGAGATTATGGCTACACCTTC,CASSPPGGDYGYTF
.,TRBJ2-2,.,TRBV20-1,TGCAGTGCTAGTGGGGGAGCCCTTAGCACCGGGGAGCTGTTTTTT,CSASGGALSTGELFF
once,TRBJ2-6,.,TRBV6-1,TGTGCCAGCAGTGACTCTGGGGCCAACGTCCTGACTTTC,CASSDSGANVLTF
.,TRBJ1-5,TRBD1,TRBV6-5,TGTGCCAGTACGGGGACAGGCCCGATGCCCCAGCATTTT,CASTGTGPMPQHF
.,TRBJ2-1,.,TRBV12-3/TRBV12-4,TGTGCCAGCAGTCGATACAATGAGCAGTTCTTC,CASSRYNEQFF
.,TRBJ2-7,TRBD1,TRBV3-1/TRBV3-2,TGTGCCAGCAGCCAAAGCGAGACAGGGAACGAGCAGTACTTC,CASSQSETGNEQYF
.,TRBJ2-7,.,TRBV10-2,TGCGCCAGCAGTGAGTTCGGCGTCCGTTTCTACGAGCAGTACTTC,CASSEFGVRFYEQYF
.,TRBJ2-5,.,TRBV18,TGTGCCAGCTCCCAACAGCATTACCAAGAGACCCAGTACTTC,CASSQQHYQETQYF
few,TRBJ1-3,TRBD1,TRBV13,TGTGCCAGCAGCACTGGGGCAGGGGACAGGAGCCGCTCTGGAAACACCATATATTTT,CASSTGAGDRSRSGNTIYF
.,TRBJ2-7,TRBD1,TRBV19,TGTGCCACCCCGGACAGGGCCTACGAGCAGTACTTC,CATPDRAYEQYF
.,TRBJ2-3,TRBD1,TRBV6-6,TGTGCCAGCAGTCTACCAGGGGGAGATACGCAGTATTTT,CASSLPGGDTQYF